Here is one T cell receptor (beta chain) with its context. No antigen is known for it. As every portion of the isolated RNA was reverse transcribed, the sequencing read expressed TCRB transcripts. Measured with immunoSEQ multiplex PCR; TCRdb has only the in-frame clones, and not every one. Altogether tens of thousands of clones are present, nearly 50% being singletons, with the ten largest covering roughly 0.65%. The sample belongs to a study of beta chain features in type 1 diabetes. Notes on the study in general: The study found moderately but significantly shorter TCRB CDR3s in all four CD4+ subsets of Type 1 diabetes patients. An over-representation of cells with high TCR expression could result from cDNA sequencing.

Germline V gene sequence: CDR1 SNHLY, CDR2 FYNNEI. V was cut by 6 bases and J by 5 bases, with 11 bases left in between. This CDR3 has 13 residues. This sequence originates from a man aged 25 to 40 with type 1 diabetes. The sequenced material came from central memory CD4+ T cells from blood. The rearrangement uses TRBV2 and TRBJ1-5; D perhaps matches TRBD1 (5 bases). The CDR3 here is CASSQGVHQPQHF. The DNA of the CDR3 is TGTGCCAGCAGCCAAGGGGTTCATCAGCCCCAGCATTTT.